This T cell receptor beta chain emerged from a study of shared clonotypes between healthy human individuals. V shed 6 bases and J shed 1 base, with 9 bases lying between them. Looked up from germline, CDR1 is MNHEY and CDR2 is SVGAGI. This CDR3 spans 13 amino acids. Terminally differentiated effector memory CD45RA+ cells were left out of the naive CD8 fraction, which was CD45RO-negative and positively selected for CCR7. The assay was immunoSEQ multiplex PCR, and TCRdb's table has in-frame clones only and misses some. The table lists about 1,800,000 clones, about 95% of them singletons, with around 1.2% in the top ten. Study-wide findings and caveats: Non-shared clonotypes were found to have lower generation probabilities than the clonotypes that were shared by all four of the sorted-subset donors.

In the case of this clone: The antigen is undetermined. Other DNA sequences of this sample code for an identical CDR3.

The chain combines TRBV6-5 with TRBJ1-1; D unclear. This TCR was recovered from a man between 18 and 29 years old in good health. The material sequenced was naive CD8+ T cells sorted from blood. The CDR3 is CASSPRENTEAFF. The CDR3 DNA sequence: TGTGCCAGCAGCCCGAGGGAGAACACTGAAGCTTTCTTT.